This entry concerns a single T cell receptor beta chain. This sample includes further DNA sequences coding for the same CDR3. The germline V gene has CDR1 SQVTM and CDR2 ANQGSEA. V gave up 0 bases and J gave up 8 bases, with 16 bases separating them. The CDR3 has 14 residues. These data originate in a study of shared clonotypes between healthy human individuals. Study-level background: Three plates each covered CD4 naive and memory; CD8 naive two, CD8 memory one.

Original handling: Junction-only immunoSEQ sequences carried no quality scores, so filtering differed. Sequenced by immunoSEQ multiplex PCR; TCRdb stores in-frame clones only, minus some. V, J and clone size are those of that table, while D and trimming were read from the DNA. The table shows roughly 2.5 million clones, with more than 80% occurring only once. The V and J genes are TRBV29-1 and TRBJ1-2; tentative D call: TRBD1 (6 bases). The source is a man aged 18 to 35 in good health. Sequenced: naive CD4+ T cells sorted from blood. The sample's subset: CD45RA+ positively selected. The CDR3 loop reads CSVEEGQGLRGYTF. In DNA form, the CDR3 reads TGCAGCGTTGAAGAAGGGCAGGGGCTGCGAGGCTACACCTTC.